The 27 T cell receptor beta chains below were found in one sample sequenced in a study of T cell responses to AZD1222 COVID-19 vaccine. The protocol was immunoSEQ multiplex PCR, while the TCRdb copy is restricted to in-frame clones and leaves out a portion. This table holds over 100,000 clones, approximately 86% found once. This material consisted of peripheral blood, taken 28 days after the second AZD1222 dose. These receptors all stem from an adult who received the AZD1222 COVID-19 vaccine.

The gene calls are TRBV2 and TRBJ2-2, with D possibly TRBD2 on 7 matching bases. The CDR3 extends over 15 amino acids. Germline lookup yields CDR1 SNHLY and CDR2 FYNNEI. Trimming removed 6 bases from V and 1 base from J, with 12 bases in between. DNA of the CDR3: TGTGCCAGCAGGAAGGGGGGGCTGAACACCGGGGAGCTGTTTTTT. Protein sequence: CASRKGGLNTGELFF.

CDR3 nucleotides: TGTGCCAGCAGCGTCCGGGGTGGGACAGGGCGCCCTGGAAACACCATATATTTT. This encodes CASSVRGGTGRPGNTIYF. This chain uses TRBV9 with TRBJ1-3, with 9 bases lining up with TRBD1. The junction had 11 bases not matched to a gene; V was cut back by 2 bases and J by 2 bases. Germline CDR1 SGDLS, CDR2 YYNGEE. The CDR3 sequence is 18 residues long.

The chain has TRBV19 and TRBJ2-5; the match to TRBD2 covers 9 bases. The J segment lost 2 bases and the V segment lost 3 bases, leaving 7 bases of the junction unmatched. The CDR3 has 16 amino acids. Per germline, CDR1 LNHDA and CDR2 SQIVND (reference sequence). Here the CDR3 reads CASSIRPSGVQETQYF. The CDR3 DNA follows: TGTGCCAGTAGTATTCGGCCTAGCGGGGTACAAGAGACCCAGTACTTC.

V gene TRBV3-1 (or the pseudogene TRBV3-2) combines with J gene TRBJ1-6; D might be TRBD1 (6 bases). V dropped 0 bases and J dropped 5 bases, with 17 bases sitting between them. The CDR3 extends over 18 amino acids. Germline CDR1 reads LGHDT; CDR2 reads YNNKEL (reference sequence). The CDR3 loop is CASSQDLPGGGNNSPLHF. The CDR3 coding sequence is TGTGCCAGCAGCCAAGATTTGCCAGGAGGGGGGAATAATTCACCCCTCCACTTT.

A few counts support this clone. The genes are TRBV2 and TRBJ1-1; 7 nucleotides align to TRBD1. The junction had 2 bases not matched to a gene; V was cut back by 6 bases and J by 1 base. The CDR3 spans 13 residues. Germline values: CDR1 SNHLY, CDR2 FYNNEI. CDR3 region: CASRGDRNTEAFF. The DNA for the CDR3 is TGTGCCAGCAGAGGGGACAGGAACACTGAAGCTTTCTTT.

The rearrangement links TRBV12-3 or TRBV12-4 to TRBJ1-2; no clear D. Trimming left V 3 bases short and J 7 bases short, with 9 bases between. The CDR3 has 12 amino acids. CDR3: CASSFRRSGYTF. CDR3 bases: TGTGCCAGCAGTTTTAGGCGGTCTGGCTACACCTTC.

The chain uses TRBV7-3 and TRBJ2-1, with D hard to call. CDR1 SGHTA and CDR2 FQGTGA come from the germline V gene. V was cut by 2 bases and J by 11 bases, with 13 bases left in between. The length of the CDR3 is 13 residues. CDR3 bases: TGTGCCAGCAGCTTAGCACCTAGGGAAAAGCAGTTCTTC. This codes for CASSLAPREKQFF.

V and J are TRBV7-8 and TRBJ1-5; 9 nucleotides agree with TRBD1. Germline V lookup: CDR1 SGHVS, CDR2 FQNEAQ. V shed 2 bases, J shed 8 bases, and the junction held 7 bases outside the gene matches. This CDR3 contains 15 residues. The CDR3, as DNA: TGTGCCAGCAGCTTATTCGGACAGGGGATTGAGCCCCAGCATTTT. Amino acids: CASSLFGQGIEPQHF.

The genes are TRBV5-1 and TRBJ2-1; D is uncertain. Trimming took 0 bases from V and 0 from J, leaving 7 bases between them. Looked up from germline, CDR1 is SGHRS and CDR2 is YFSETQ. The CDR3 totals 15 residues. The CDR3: CASSLDGPSYNEQFF. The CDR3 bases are TGCGCCAGCAGCTTGGATGGACCCTCCTACAATGAGCAGTTCTTC.

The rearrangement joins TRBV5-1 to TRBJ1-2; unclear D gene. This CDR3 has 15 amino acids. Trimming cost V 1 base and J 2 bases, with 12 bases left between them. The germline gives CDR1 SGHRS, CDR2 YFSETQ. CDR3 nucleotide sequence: TGCGCCAGCAGCTTGAGTTGGGGAGCGAACTATGGCTACACCTTC. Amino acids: CASSLSWGANYGYTF.

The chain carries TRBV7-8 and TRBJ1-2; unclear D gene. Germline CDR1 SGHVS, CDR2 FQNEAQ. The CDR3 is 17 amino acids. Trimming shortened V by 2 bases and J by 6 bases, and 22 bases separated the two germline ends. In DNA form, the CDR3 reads TGTGCCAGCAGCTTATTTGTAGAAGGCAGGTACTCGAATGGCTACACCTTC. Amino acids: CASSLFVEGRYSNGYTF.

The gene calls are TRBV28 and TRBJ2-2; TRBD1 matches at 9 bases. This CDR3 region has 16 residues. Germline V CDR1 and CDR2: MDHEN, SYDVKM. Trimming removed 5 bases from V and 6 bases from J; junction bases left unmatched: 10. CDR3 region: CASSLYSQGAPGELFF. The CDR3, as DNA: TGTGCCAGCAGTCTATATTCACAGGGGGCCCCCGGGGAGCTGTTTTTT.

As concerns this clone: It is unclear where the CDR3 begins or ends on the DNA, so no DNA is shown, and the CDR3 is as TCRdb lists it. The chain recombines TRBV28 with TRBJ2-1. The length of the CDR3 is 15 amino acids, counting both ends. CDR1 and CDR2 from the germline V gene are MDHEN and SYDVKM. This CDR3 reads CASSSSGAWINEQFF.

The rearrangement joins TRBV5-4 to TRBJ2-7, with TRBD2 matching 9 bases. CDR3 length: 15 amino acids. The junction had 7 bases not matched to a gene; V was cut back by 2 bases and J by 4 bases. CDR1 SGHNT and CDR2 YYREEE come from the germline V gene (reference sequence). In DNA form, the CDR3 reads TGTGCCAGCAGCTTAAGCGGGGGGCTCTCGTACGAGCAGTACTTC. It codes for CASSLSGGLSYEQYF.

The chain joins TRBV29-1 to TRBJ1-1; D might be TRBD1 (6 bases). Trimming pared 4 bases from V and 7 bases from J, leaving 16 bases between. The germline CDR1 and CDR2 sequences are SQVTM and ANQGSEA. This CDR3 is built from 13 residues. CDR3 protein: CSVGLPGQLEAFF. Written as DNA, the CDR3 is TGCAGCGTTGGGCTCCCGGGACAACTTGAAGCTTTCTTT.

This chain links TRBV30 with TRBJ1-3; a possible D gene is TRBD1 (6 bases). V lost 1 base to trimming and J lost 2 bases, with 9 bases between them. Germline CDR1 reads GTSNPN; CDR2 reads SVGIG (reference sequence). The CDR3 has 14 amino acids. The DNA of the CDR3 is TGTGCCTGGAGTGGGGGGCTAACTGGAAACACCATATATTTT. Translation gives CAWSGGLTGNTIYF.

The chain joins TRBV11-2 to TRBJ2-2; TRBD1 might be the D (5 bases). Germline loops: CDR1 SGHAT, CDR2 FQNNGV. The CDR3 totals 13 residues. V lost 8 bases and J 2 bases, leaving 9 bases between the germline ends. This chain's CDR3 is CASGHLNTGELFF. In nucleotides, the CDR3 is TGTGCCAGCGGACACCTCAACACCGGGGAGCTGTTTTTT.

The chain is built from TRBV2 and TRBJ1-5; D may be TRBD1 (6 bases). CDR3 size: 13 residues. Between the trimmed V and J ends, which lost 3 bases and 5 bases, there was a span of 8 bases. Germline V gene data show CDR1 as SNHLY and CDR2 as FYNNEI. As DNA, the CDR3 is TGTGCCAGCAGTGACGAGGGGGATCAGCCCCAGCATTTT. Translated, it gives CASSDEGDQPQHF.

The CDR3 bases are TGTGCCAGCAGTGACGGAAGTACCAACTCTGGGGCCAACGTCCTGACTTTC. Translated: CASSDGSTNSGANVLTF. The V call is TRBV6-1, the J call TRBJ2-6; D not certain. Trimming pared 3 bases from V and 0 bases from J, leaving 12 bases between. CDR3 size: 17 residues. Germline V lookup: CDR1 MNHNS, CDR2 SASEGT.

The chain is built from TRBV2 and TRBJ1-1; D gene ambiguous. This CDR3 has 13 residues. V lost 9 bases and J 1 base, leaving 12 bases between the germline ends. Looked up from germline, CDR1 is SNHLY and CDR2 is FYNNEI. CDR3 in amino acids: CASTPGRNTEAFF. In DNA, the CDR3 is TGTGCCAGTACCCCTGGACGGAACACTGAAGCTTTCTTT.

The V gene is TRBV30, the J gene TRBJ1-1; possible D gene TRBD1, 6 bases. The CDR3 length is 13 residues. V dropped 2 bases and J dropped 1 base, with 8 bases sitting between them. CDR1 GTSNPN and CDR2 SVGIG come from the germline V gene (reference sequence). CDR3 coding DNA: TGTGCCTGGAGTAGGGGGTGGAACACTGAAGCTTTCTTT. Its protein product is CAWSRGWNTEAFF. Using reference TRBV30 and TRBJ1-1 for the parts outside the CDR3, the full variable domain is SQTIHQWPATLVQPVGSPLSLECTVEGTSNPNLYWYRQAAGRGLQLLFYSVGIGQISSEVPQNLSASRPQDRQFILSSKKLLLSDSGFYLCAWSRGWNTEAFFGQGTRLTVV.

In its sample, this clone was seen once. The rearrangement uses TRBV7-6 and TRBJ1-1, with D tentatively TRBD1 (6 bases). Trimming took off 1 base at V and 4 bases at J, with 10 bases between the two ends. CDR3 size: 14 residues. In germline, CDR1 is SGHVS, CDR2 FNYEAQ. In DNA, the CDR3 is TGTGCCAGCAGCTTAGGGCAGGGGCCCACTGAAGCTTTCTTT. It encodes CASSLGQGPTEAFF.

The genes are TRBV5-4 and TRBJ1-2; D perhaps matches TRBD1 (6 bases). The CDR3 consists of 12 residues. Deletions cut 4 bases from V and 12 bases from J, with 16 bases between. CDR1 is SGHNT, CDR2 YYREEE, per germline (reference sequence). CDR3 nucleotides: TGTGCCAGCAGCCAACAGGGTTTTCGGCACACCTTC. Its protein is CASSQQGFRHTF. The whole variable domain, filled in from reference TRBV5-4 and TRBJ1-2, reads ETGVTQSPTHLIKTRGQQVTLRCSSQSGHNTVSWYQQALGQGPQFIFQYYREEENGRGNFPPRFSGLQFPNYSSELNVNALELDDSALYLCASSQQGFRHTFGSGTRLTVV.

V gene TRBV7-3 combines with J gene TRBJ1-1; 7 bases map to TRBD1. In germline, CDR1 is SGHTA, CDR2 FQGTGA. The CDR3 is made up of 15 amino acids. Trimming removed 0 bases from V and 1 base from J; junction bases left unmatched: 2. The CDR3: CASSLTGGRNTEAFF. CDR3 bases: TGTGCCAGCAGCTTAACAGGGGGCAGGAACACTGAAGCTTTCTTT.

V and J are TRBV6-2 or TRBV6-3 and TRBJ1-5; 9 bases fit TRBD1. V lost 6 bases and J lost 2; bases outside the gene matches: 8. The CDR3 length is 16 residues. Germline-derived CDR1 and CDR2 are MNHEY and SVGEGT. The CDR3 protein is CASSRQGDVGNQPQHF. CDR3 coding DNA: TGTGCCAGCAGCCGACAGGGGGATGTGGGCAATCAGCCCCAGCATTTT.

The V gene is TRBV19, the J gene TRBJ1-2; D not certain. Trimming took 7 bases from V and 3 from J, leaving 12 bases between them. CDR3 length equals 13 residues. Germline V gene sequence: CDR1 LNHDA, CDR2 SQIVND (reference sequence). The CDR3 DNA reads TGTGCCAGTAATACCCTCGGGCACTATGGCTACACCTTC. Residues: CASNTLGHYGYTF.

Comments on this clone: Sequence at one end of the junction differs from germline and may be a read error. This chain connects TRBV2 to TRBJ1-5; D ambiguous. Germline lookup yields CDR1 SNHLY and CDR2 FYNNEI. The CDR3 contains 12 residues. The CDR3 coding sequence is TGTGCCAGCAGGGAAGCCGGGAGGCCCCAGCATTTT. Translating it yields CASREAGRPQHF.